These 26 T cell receptor beta chains share one sample of origin, sequenced in a study of blood T cell repertoires in COVID-19. Only in-frame clones appear in the TCRdb table, and some are missing; sequencing was by immunoSEQ multiplex PCR. The table has 300,000 to 400,000 clones, around nine tenths seen once; the top ten hold about 4.2%. The sequencing sample was made of PBMCs or T cells enriched from blood (not recorded which). The receptors here all came from a woman in her 30s who had been exposed to COVID-19.

The chain links TRBV7-9 to TRBJ1-2; D is uncertain. Germline V lookup: CDR1 SEHNR, CDR2 FQNEAQ (reference sequence). V lost 1 base and J lost 2, with 8 bases in between. There are 14 residues in the CDR3. CDR3 protein: CASSLGAVNYGYTF. CDR3 DNA: TGTGCCAGCAGCTTAGGGGCAGTGAACTATGGCTACACCTTC.

The chain has TRBV3-1 (or the pseudogene TRBV3-2) and TRBJ2-1; 10 nucleotides line up with TRBD1. Germline values: CDR1 LGHDT, CDR2 YNNKEL (reference sequence). The CDR3 sequence is 15 residues long. Unmatched junction bases numbered 4, after V lost 5 bases and J lost 3 bases. The CDR3 loop is CASSYDRGRYNEQFF. CDR3 in DNA: TGTGCCAGCAGCTACGACAGGGGGCGCTACAATGAGCAGTTCTTC.

This chain uses TRBV9 with TRBJ2-1; TRBD2 matches 8 bases. The germline gives CDR1 SGDLS, CDR2 YYNGEE. The CDR3 consists of 14 residues. Trimming removed 3 bases from V and 5 bases from J; junction bases left unmatched: 4. CDR3 sequence reads: CASSASGGHNEQFF. CDR3 nucleotide sequence: TGTGCCAGCAGCGCCTCGGGGGGGCACAATGAGCAGTTCTTC.

This clone was seen only once. V is TRBV21-1 and J is TRBJ2-4; the D call TRBD2 from the table was never checked on the DNA. TRBV21-1 is designated a pseudogene. CDR3 length: 16 residues. CDR3 residues: CASSAQDFLAKNIQYF. The CDR3 coding sequence is TGTGCCAGCAGCGCGCAGGACTTCCTAGCCAAAAACATTCAGTACTTC.

The chain's CDR3 is CASSESPNYGYTF. DNA for the CDR3: TGTGCCAGCAGTGAGAGCCCTAACTATGGCTACACCTTC. The chain has TRBV2 and TRBJ1-2; D gene ambiguous. In germline, CDR1 is SNHLY, CDR2 FYNNEI. There are 13 residues in the CDR3. V dropped 3 bases and J dropped 0 bases, with 5 bases sitting between them.

This chain links TRBV27 with TRBJ2-6; D uncertain. CDR1 MNHEY and CDR2 SMNVEV come from the germline V gene (reference sequence). The CDR3 is 16 residues long. V was trimmed by 4 bases and J by 0 bases, leaving 10 bases between them. The CDR3 sequence is CASSSPHFSGANVLTF. In DNA form, the CDR3 reads TGTGCCAGCAGTTCGCCTCACTTCTCTGGGGCCAACGTCCTGACTTTC.

V and J are TRBV6-5 and TRBJ2-7, with 7 nucleotides matching TRBD1. V shed 4 bases and J 1 base; nucleotides not matched to a gene: 4. CDR3 length: 14 amino acids. Germline V gives CDR1 MNHEY, CDR2 SVGAGI. CDR3 sequence reads: CASSSQTGSYEQYF. CDR3 sequence (DNA): TGTGCCAGCAGTTCCCAGACAGGGTCCTACGAGCAGTACTTC.

The genes are TRBV4-1 and TRBJ1-2; D remains ambiguous. V was shortened by 2 bases and J by 3 bases, with 7 bases between the two germline ends. Germline CDR1 is MGHRA and CDR2 is YSYEKL. This CDR3 has 13 amino acids. As DNA, the CDR3 is TGCGCCAGCAGCCAATCGATAGACTATGGCTACACCTTC. Translating it yields CASSQSIDYGYTF.

The V and J genes are TRBV5-1 and TRBJ2-3; 7 positions match TRBD1. The CDR3 contains 14 residues. Losses at the gene ends were 0 bases for V and 7 bases for J; bases not matched to a gene: 5. Germline CDR1 SGHRS, CDR2 YFSETQ. This chain's CDR3 is CASSLGQGRNTQYF. The CDR3 bases are TGCGCCAGCAGCTTGGGACAGGGTAGAAATACGCAGTATTTT.

The chain joins TRBV7-3 to TRBJ2-3; possible D gene TRBD2, 6 bases. The CDR3 sequence is 13 residues long. The V gene lost 5 bases and the J gene lost 4 bases, with 10 bases spanning the gap. Germline CDR1 SGHTA, CDR2 FQGTGA. This CDR3 is CASSPWEADTQYF. DNA of the CDR3: TGTGCCAGCAGCCCATGGGAGGCAGATACGCAGTATTTT.

The chain carries TRBV4-1 and TRBJ2-7, with 8 bases fitting TRBD2. J gave up 0 bases and V 4 bases, and 5 bases lay outside the gene matches. Germline-derived CDR1 and CDR2 are MGHRA and YSYEKL. CDR3 length: 15 residues. CDR3 nucleotide sequence: TGCGCCAGCAGCCCTTTAGCGGGGAGCTCCTACGAGCAGTACTTC. Its protein product is CASSPLAGSSYEQYF.

The genes are TRBV19 and TRBJ2-3; D gene unclear. The germline V gene encodes CDR1 LNHDA and CDR2 SQIVND (reference sequence). Trimming took 1 base from V and 1 from J, leaving 9 bases between them. The CDR3 is 15 amino acids. CDR3 in amino acids: CASSIGSGGTDTQYF. The DNA of the CDR3 is TGTGCCAGTAGTATAGGGTCAGGCGGCACAGATACGCAGTATTTT.

The CDR3 here is CASSQAPRGGNNEQFF. The CDR3 bases are TGTGCCAGCAGCCAAGCCCCGCGGGGGGGCAACAATGAGCAGTTCTTC. The chain joins TRBV3-1 (or the pseudogene TRBV3-2) to TRBJ2-1, with 9 bases lining up with TRBD2. The germline V gene encodes CDR1 LGHDT and CDR2 YNNKEL (reference sequence). Germline trimming cut 1 base from V and 5 bases from J; bases unmatched to any gene: 6. The CDR3 contains 16 residues.

The J gene is TRBJ1-2, the V gene TRBV6-5, with D possibly matching TRBD1 (6 bases). V was trimmed by 8 bases and J by 4 bases, leaving 17 bases between them. In germline, CDR1 is MNHEY, CDR2 SVGAGI. This CDR3 region has 14 residues. The CDR3 loop reads CASGGVTGPYGYTF. CDR3 DNA: TGTGCCAGCGGAGGAGTGACAGGCCCCTATGGCTACACCTTC.

The chain recombines TRBV5-7 with TRBJ1-2; 10 bases fit TRBD1. TRBV5-7 is marked as an open reading frame, function uncertain. The V and J ends lost 3 bases and 2 bases, in that order; junction bases with no gene match: 10. The CDR3 extends over 17 amino acids. CDR3 nucleotides: TGTGCCAGCAGCTCTCTTGGGGACAGGGGTCGGAACTATGGCTACACCTTC. Encoded protein: CASSSLGDRGRNYGYTF.

The chain employs TRBV7-6 and TRBJ1-3; maybe TRBD1 (5 bases). The germline V and J ends were trimmed by 5 bases and 0 bases, with 14 bases remaining between them. In germline, CDR1 is SGHVS, CDR2 FNYEAQ. The CDR3 extends over 16 amino acids. In DNA, the CDR3 is TGTGCCAGCAGCATGGGACTGCCCCGCTCTGGAAACACCATATATTTT. Translation gives CASSMGLPRSGNTIYF.

The genes are TRBV7-9 and TRBJ1-3; no reliable D call. The V end lost 2 bases, the J end lost 0 bases, and 17 bases lay between the germline ends. Germline CDR1 reads SEHNR; CDR2 reads FQNEAQ (reference sequence). The CDR3 loop spans 18 amino acids. CDR3 DNA sequence: TGTGCCAGCAGCTTATACGGTCGGGGTTTGAGCTCTGGAAACACCATATATTTT. This encodes CASSLYGRGLSSGNTIYF.

The chain recombines TRBV14 with TRBJ2-5, with D possibly being TRBD1 (7 bases). The CDR3 runs to 17 residues. Trimming pared 3 bases from V and 2 bases from J, leaving 19 bases between. The germline V gene encodes CDR1 SGHDN and CDR2 FVKESK. DNA of the CDR3: TGTGCCAGCAGCCAGCGCGACAGGGTTCGGGGGCAAGAGACCCAGTACTTC. This codes for CASSQRDRVRGQETQYF.

The chain couples TRBV7-6 to TRBJ1-5; TRBD1 is a possible D gene (6 bases). The CDR3 contains 15 residues. The V gene's germline CDR1 is SGHVS and CDR2 FNYEAQ. Trimming removed 1 base from V and 8 bases from J, with 15 bases in between. CDR3 bases: TGTGCCAGCAGCTTAGGTCACAGGGTATACGAGCCCCAGCATTTT. Amino acid sequence: CASSLGHRVYEPQHF.

The chain is built from TRBV7-8 and TRBJ1-2, with 7 bases lining up with TRBD1. The V gene's germline CDR1 is SGHVS and CDR2 FQNEAQ. Trimming took 0 bases from V and 4 from J; bases not matched to a gene: 5. CDR3 length equals 15 residues. The CDR3 loop reads CASSLAPGGFYGYTF. The CDR3 region has the DNA TGTGCCAGCAGCTTAGCGCCAGGGGGTTTCTATGGCTACACCTTC.

V usage is TRBV12-3 or TRBV12-4 and J usage is TRBJ2-1; TRBD1 agrees at 7 bases. CDR3 size: 13 residues. The V gene end was trimmed by 3 bases and the J gene end by 7 bases; junction bases not matched to a gene: 3. The CDR3: CASSFRQGNEQFF. The CDR3 DNA is TGTGCCAGCAGTTTTCGACAGGGAAATGAGCAGTTCTTC.

The genes are TRBV7-6 and TRBJ1-4, with D maybe TRBD1 (6 bases). The CDR3 is 16 residues long. V lost 1 base and J 4 bases, leaving 13 bases between the germline ends. The germline CDR1 and CDR2 sequences are SGHVS and FNYEAQ. The chain's CDR3 is CASSLEAGEGNEKLFF. CDR3 sequence (DNA): TGTGCCAGCAGCTTAGAGGCAGGGGAGGGTAATGAAAAACTGTTTTTT. The full variable domain, its missing parts supplied by reference TRBV7-6 and TRBJ1-4, is GAGVSQSPRYKVTKRGQDVALRCDPISGHVSLYWYRQALGQGPEFLTYFNYEAQQDKSGLPNDRFSAERPEGSISTLTIQRTEQRDSAMYRCASSLEAGEGNEKLFFGSGTQLSVL.

The chain couples TRBV11-2 to TRBJ1-1; no reliable D call. Trimming left V 1 base short and J 5 bases short, with 8 bases between. Germline lookup yields CDR1 SGHAT and CDR2 FQNNGV. The CDR3 loop spans 13 amino acids. The CDR3 here is CASSLGQLTEAFF. CDR3 nucleotides: TGTGCCAGCAGCTTAGGTCAGTTAACTGAAGCTTTCTTT.

The chain uses TRBV19 and TRBJ1-2; tentative D call: TRBD1 (6 bases). This CDR3 has 14 residues. Germline V gene lookup returns CDR1 LNHDA and CDR2 SQIVND (reference sequence). Trimming took off 5 bases at V and 5 bases at J, with 15 bases between the two ends. CDR3 sequence (DNA): TGTGCCAGTAGTGCCCAGGGGAACGGTTATGGCTACACCTTC. Its translation is CASSAQGNGYGYTF.

The rearrangement links TRBV6-5 to TRBJ2-7; 7 positions agree with TRBD2. The CDR3 is 13 residues long. V lost 8 bases, J lost 6 bases, and 10 bases stayed unmatched. From germline, CDR1 is MNHEY and CDR2 SVGAGI. CDR3 loop: CASVGGRWGEQYF. The CDR3, as DNA: TGTGCCAGCGTGGGGGGGAGATGGGGCGAGCAGTACTTC.

The chain links TRBV19 to TRBJ1-1; D is unresolved. Trimming removed 2 bases at V and 2 bases at J, with 9 bases between. The CDR3 is made up of 14 amino acids. Germline V gene data show CDR1 as LNHDA and CDR2 as SQIVND (reference sequence). As DNA, the CDR3 is TGTGCCAGTAGTATATGGTCCAGAAACACTGAAGCTTTCTTT. This sequence encodes CASSIWSRNTEAFF.